What follows are 23 T cell receptor beta chains derived from one specimen sequenced in a study of blood T cell repertoires in COVID-19. Measured with immunoSEQ multiplex PCR; TCRdb has only the in-frame clones, and not every one. Among around 210,000 clones listed, under 90% were seen once. Material: peripheral blood. The receptor source for this set is a woman of 80 years or more with COVID-19, enrolled during active disease.

The chain combines TRBV5-1 with TRBJ2-1, with TRBD2 matching over 8 bases. The germline CDR1 and CDR2 sequences are SGHRS and YFSETQ. The CDR3 is 15 residues long. The junction had 12 bases not matched to a gene; V was cut back by 4 bases and J by 9 bases. CDR3 residues: CASSPRTSPAVEQFF. DNA for the CDR3: TGCGCCAGCAGCCCTAGGACTAGCCCCGCGGTTGAGCAGTTCTTC.

The chain joins TRBV21-1 to TRBJ2-1; the table's D call, TRBD2, was not checked against the DNA. TRBV21-1 is a recognized pseudogene. CDR3 size: 15 residues. The CDR3: CASSGRGDSYNEQFF. As DNA, the CDR3 is TGTGCCAGCAGCGGTCGGGGGGACTCCTACAATGAGCAGTTCTTC.

This clone was seen only once. This chain joins TRBV7-8 and TRBJ2-7; a possible D gene is TRBD1 (5 bases). The V end was cut by 3 bases, the J end by 0 bases, with 12 bases between. Germline CDR1 is SGHVS and CDR2 is FQNEAQ. The CDR3 spans 15 residues. The CDR3 coding sequence is TGTGCCAGCAGCTTGGAAAAGGGGATCTCCTACGAGCAGTACTTC. Residues: CASSLEKGISYEQYF.

This chain connects TRBV2 to TRBJ1-2; 7 bases align to TRBD1. The CDR3 contains 16 residues. Germline trimming cut 5 bases from V and 2 bases from J; bases unmatched to any gene: 11. The germline V gene has CDR1 SNHLY and CDR2 FYNNEI. CDR3 sequence: CASSFSRTGANYGYTF. The CDR3, as DNA: TGTGCCAGCAGTTTTTCCAGAACAGGGGCCAACTATGGCTACACCTTC. The variable domain in full, with the rest retrieved from reference TRBV2 and TRBJ1-2, is EPEVTQTPSHQVTQMGQEVILRCVPISNHLYFYWYRQILGQKVEFLVSFYNNEISEKSEIFDDQFSVERPDGSNFTLKIRSTKLEDSAMYFCASSFSRTGANYGYTFGSGTRLTVV.

This clone was detected only a few times. V gene TRBV5-1 combines with J gene TRBJ1-5; D gene ambiguous. This CDR3 spans 14 amino acids. V was trimmed by 2 bases and J by 2 bases, leaving 8 bases between them. Germline V CDR1 and CDR2: SGHRS, YFSETQ. This chain's CDR3 is CASSLRRGNQPQHF. The DNA of the CDR3 is TGCGCCAGCAGCTTAAGACGGGGCAATCAGCCCCAGCATTTT.

The chain employs TRBV29-1 and TRBJ1-5, with D possibly being TRBD1 (5 bases). The CDR3 consists of 13 residues. V lost 4 bases to trimming and J lost 5 bases, with 12 bases between them. CDR1 is SQVTM and CDR2 is ANQGSEA in the germline V gene. CDR3 nucleotides: TGCAGCGTTGGTGACAGCCCTTATCAGCCCCAGCATTTT. Protein: CSVGDSPYQPQHF.

This rearrangement joins TRBV5-1 to TRBJ2-1; 8 bases align to TRBD2. CDR3 length: 17 amino acids. After removal of 4 bases from V and 0 bases from J, the junction contained 9 bases not matched to a gene. CDR1 and CDR2 from the germline V gene are SGHRS and YFSETQ. This chain's CDR3 is CASSQNLAGSSYNEQFF. The CDR3 nucleotides are TGCGCCAGCAGCCAAAACTTAGCGGGGAGCTCCTACAATGAGCAGTTCTTC.

The chain employs TRBV6-5 and TRBJ1-4; D gene unclear. Looked up from germline, CDR1 is MNHEY and CDR2 is SVGAGI. The germline V and J ends were trimmed by 0 bases and 0 bases, with 8 bases remaining between them. The CDR3 runs to 16 residues. DNA of the CDR3: TGTGCCAGCAGTTACTCCAACCCGGCAACTAATGAAAAACTGTTTTTT. This encodes CASSYSNPATNEKLFF.

V usage is TRBV3-1 (or the pseudogene TRBV3-2) and J usage is TRBJ2-1; D gene uncertain. V was clipped by 1 base and J by 8 bases, with 12 bases between them. The CDR3 runs to 14 residues. Germline CDR1 reads LGHDT; CDR2 reads YNNKEL (reference sequence). Here the CDR3 DNA reads TGTGCCAGCAGCCAAGTGAAAGAGGCGGATGAGCAGTTCTTC. Residues: CASSQVKEADEQFF.

V and J are TRBV27 and TRBJ2-7, with TRBD1 identical over 7 bases. The CDR3 is 13 amino acids. The ends lost 3 bases at V and 2 bases at J; junction bases unmatched: 1. The germline CDR1 and CDR2 sequences are MNHEY and SMNVEV (reference sequence). CDR3 DNA sequence: TGTGCCAGCAGTTTCCAGGGGGCCTACGAGCAGTACTTC. Translation gives CASSFQGAYEQYF.

This chain uses TRBV3-1 (or the pseudogene TRBV3-2) with TRBJ1-1; tentative D call: TRBD1 (5 bases). CDR3 size: 15 residues. Trimming cost V 5 bases and J 1 base, with 14 bases left between them. In germline, CDR1 is LGHDT, CDR2 YNNKEL (reference sequence). The chain's CDR3 is CASSRPNGGNTEAFF. The CDR3 bases are TGTGCCAGCAGCAGACCTAACGGGGGGAACACTGAAGCTTTCTTT.

The V call is TRBV19, the J call TRBJ2-1; TRBD2 matches 8 bases. This CDR3 spans 18 amino acids. Germline V gives CDR1 LNHDA, CDR2 SQIVND (reference sequence). The J segment lost 1 base and the V segment lost 7 bases, leaving 15 bases of the junction unmatched. CDR3 protein: CASNRGTSGGGSYNEQFF. The CDR3 region has the DNA TGTGCCAGTAACCGCGGGACTAGTGGCGGGGGATCCTACAATGAGCAGTTCTTC.

The genes are TRBV5-6 and TRBJ2-1; 7 bases line up with TRBD2. Trimming cost V 2 bases and J 3 bases; bases outside gene matches: 5. CDR1 and CDR2 (germline): SGHDT, YYEEEE. This CDR3 has 15 amino acids. The DNA of the CDR3 is TGTGCCAGCAGCTTCCGGCTAGCGGACTACAATGAGCAGTTCTTC. It is translated as CASSFRLADYNEQFF.

This chain uses TRBV2 with TRBJ1-4; perhaps TRBD1 as D (5 bases). The V and J ends lost 7 bases and 1 base respectively, with 10 bases between them. This CDR3 is built from 14 residues. The germline CDR1 and CDR2 sequences are SNHLY and FYNNEI. The CDR3 DNA sequence: TGTGCCAGCACCCGACAGCTAACTAATGAAAAACTGTTTTTT. It encodes CASTRQLTNEKLFF.

This sequence joins TRBV27 and TRBJ1-4; TRBD1 matches at 9 bases. CDR3 length equals 13 residues. In germline, CDR1 is MNHEY, CDR2 SMNVEV (reference sequence). V shed 2 bases and J 10 bases; nucleotides not matched to a gene: 2. The CDR3 protein is CASSLETGGKLFF. CDR3 coding DNA: TGTGCCAGCAGTTTAGAGACAGGGGGAAAACTGTTTTTT.

In this sample, this clone turned up once. The chain couples TRBV6-6 to TRBJ1-6; a possible D gene is TRBD1 (5 bases). Germline V gives CDR1 MNHNY, CDR2 SVGAGI (reference sequence). The CDR3 spans 14 residues. V lost 4 bases, J lost 7 bases, and 11 bases lay in between. The CDR3 DNA sequence: TGTGCCAGCAGTTTCGAGACAGAAAATTCACCCCTCCACTTT. It is translated as CASSFETENSPLHF.

V is TRBV19 and J is TRBJ1-1; tentatively, D is TRBD1 (5 bases). The V end was cut by 3 bases, the J end by 3 bases, with 11 bases between. The germline V gene has CDR1 LNHDA and CDR2 SQIVND (reference sequence). CDR3 length: 14 amino acids. This CDR3 reads CASSMQGGYTEAFF. The DNA for the CDR3 is TGTGCCAGTAGTATGCAGGGAGGATACACTGAAGCTTTCTTT.

The V call is TRBV3-1 (or the pseudogene TRBV3-2), the J call TRBJ2-5; TRBD1 might be the D (6 bases). The V end was cut by 3 bases, the J end by 4 bases, with 15 bases between. The length of the CDR3 is 15 residues. Germline V gene lookup returns CDR1 LGHDT and CDR2 YNNKEL (reference sequence). The CDR3 loop reads CASSQRIGTTETQYF. DNA of the CDR3: TGTGCCAGCAGCCAGAGAATTGGGACAACAGAGACCCAGTACTTC.

The V and J genes are TRBV28 and TRBJ2-3; TRBD1 matches at 7 bases. The length of the CDR3 is 16 residues. The V segment lost 3 bases and the J segment 1 base; nucleotides outside the gene matches: 7. CDR1 and CDR2 (germline): MDHEN, SYDVKM. CDR3 region: CASSFSGGRGTDTQYF. CDR3 DNA: TGTGCCAGCAGTTTCTCAGGGGGACGTGGCACAGATACGCAGTATTTT. The whole variable domain, filled in from reference TRBV28 and TRBJ2-3, reads DVKVTQSSRYLVKRTGEKVFLECVQDMDHENMFWYRQDPGLGLRLIYFSYDVKMKEKGDIPEGYSVSREKKERFSLILESASTNQTSMYLCASSFSGGRGTDTQYFGPGTRLTVL.

The chain has TRBV6-5 and TRBJ2-2; 7 bases map to TRBD1. J gave up 5 bases and V 6 bases, and 6 bases lay outside the gene matches. The CDR3 is made up of 14 amino acids. Per the germline V gene, CDR1 is MNHEY and CDR2 is SVGAGI. The CDR3 nucleotides are TGTGCCAGCAGGGGGGAGACAGGGACCGGGGAGCTGTTTTTT. It translates to CASRGETGTGELFF.

The chain couples TRBV20-1 to TRBJ1-3; D gene ambiguous. Per the germline V gene, CDR1 is DFQATT and CDR2 is SNEGSKA (reference sequence). CDR3 length: 15 amino acids. V shed 3 bases and J shed 0 bases, with 12 bases lying between them. The CDR3 here is CSASLAGNSGNTIYF. CDR3 coding DNA: TGCAGTGCTAGTTTGGCGGGCAACTCTGGAAACACCATATATTTT.

The V gene is TRBV5-4, the J gene TRBJ2-3, with 7 bases matching TRBD2. Germline V gene lookup returns CDR1 SGHNT and CDR2 YYREEE (reference sequence). V lost 4 bases to trimming and J lost 8 bases; unmatched junction nucleotides: 10. The CDR3 spans 14 residues. CDR3 region: CASSQAGTTSTQYF. Here the CDR3 DNA reads TGTGCCAGCAGCCAGGCGGGGACTACAAGTACGCAGTATTTT.

The chain combines TRBV24-1 with TRBJ1-6; 7 bases fit TRBD1. The CDR3 consists of 17 residues. The ends lost 7 bases at V and 4 bases at J; junction bases unmatched: 12. Germline V gives CDR1 KGHDR, CDR2 SFDVKD. The CDR3 sequence: CATSSSGTEKYNSPLHF. The CDR3 region has the DNA TGTGCCACCAGCTCCTCCGGGACAGAAAAGTATAATTCACCCCTCCACTTT.